This T cell receptor beta chain was observed in a study of blood T cell repertoires in COVID-19. On the study more broadly: Sample material is recorded as cDNA or gDNA derived from T cells, B-cell-depleted T cells, or PBMCs.

In the source study's methods: Estimated nucleated cell counts came from reference gene primer amplification. The data were produced by immunoSEQ multiplex PCR, yet TCRdb's version contains in-frame clones alone and is incomplete. Clonal size and the V and J genes are those of that table, whereas D and trimming came from the DNA. The data show about 160,000 clones, roughly 88% seen once. Germline-derived CDR1 and CDR2 are SNHLY and FYNNEI. This CDR3 is 13 amino acids long. V was clipped by 5 bases and J by 3 bases, with 11 bases between them. The rearrangement uses TRBV2 and TRBJ2-7; D not resolved. The sequence came from a man older than 75 with COVID-19, enrolled during active disease. What was sequenced was peripheral blood. CDR3 sequence: CASSLERRYEQYF. CDR3 bases: TGTGCCAGCAGTCTAGAAAGACGCTACGAGCAGTACTTC.